These 26 T cell receptor beta chains were sequenced from one sample in a study of control samples from healthy donors and cancer patients. Sequencing used immunoSEQ multiplex PCR; TCRdb keeps in-frame clones, though not all of them. In all, the sample yields 150,000 to 200,000 clones. Sequencing was carried out using blood. These receptors were taken from a woman under 40 in good health.

Concerning this clone itself: One end of the junction fails to match germline, which may point to a read error. This sequence joins TRBV6-1 and TRBJ1-2, with 7 bases fitting TRBD1. The CDR3 runs 13 residues. CDR1 and CDR2 (germline): MNHNS, SASEGT. The CDR3, as DNA: TGTGCCAGCAGTGAAGCTTTAGAAGACAGGGTCATCTTC. Amino acid sequence: CASSEALEDRVIF.

The chain uses TRBV10-3 and TRBJ2-6; D gene uncertain. The CDR3 runs to 16 residues. Trimming stripped 2 bases from V and 0 bases from J, with 8 bases between. Germline loops: CDR1 ENHRY, CDR2 SYGVKD. The CDR3 sequence is CAISENDLSGANVLTF. For the CDR3, the DNA is TGTGCCATCAGTGAGAACGACCTCTCTGGGGCCAACGTCCTGACTTTC.

With regard to this clone: No conserved phenylalanine or tryptophan ends this CDR3, so it is likely a read error. It is unclear where the CDR3 begins or ends on the DNA, so no DNA is shown, and the CDR3 is as TCRdb lists it. V gene TRBV3-1 (or the pseudogene TRBV3-2) combines with J gene TRBJ1-2. The CDR3 totals 11 residues, both ends included. Germline CDR1 LGHDT, CDR2 YNNKEL (reference sequence). The CDR3 region is CASSQGRTTLY.

The genes are TRBV6-2 or TRBV6-3 and TRBJ2-1, with D uncertain. Per the germline V gene, CDR1 is MNHEY and CDR2 is SVGEGT. CDR3 length: 14 amino acids. Trimming removed 0 bases at V and 1 base at J, with 4 bases between. The CDR3 bases are TGTGCCAGCAGTTACTCCGCTTCCTACAATGAGCAGTTCTTC. Its protein is CASSYSASYNEQFF.

The CDR3 reads CASGGGPYEQYF. The CDR3 DNA reads TGTGCCAGCGGAGGGGGACCCTACGAGCAGTACTTC. The genes are TRBV7-9 and TRBJ2-7; D is possibly TRBD1 or TRBD2 (6 bases each). V was cut by 8 bases and J by 2 bases, with 10 bases left in between. The CDR3 totals 12 residues. Per the germline V gene, CDR1 is SEHNR and CDR2 is FQNEAQ (reference sequence).

The chain joins TRBV6-5 to TRBJ1-2, with D unclear. In germline, CDR1 is MNHEY, CDR2 SVGAGI. Trimming removed 6 bases at V and 5 bases at J, with 19 bases between. CDR3 length: 15 amino acids. CDR3: CASSKDRATIYGYTF. CDR3 DNA: TGTGCCAGCAGCAAAGACCGGGCGACAATTTATGGCTACACCTTC.

This chain uses TRBV7-2 with TRBJ2-7; TRBD1 aligns across 7 bases. Looked up from germline, CDR1 is SGHTA and CDR2 is FQGNSA. The junction had 5 bases not matched to a gene; V was cut back by 3 bases and J by 3 bases. CDR3 size: 14 residues. The CDR3 reads CASSLTGFNYEQYF. The CDR3 DNA is TGTGCCAGCAGCTTGACAGGGTTCAACTACGAGCAGTACTTC.

The V call is TRBV28, the J call TRBJ2-7; the D gene is possibly TRBD2 (5 bases). CDR1 and CDR2 (germline): MDHEN, SYDVKM. With 7 bases removed from V and 2 bases from J, the gap between germline ends came to 9 bases. The CDR3 is 12 amino acids. CDR3 coding DNA: TGTGCCAGCACTAGCTCGACCTACGAGCAGTACTTC. Its protein is CASTSSTYEQYF.

V and J are TRBV4-2 and TRBJ1-5, with a tentative D call TRBD1 (5 bases). The CDR3 totals 14 residues. The ends were cut back, 4 bases at V and 5 bases at J, with 12 bases in the middle. Looked up from germline, CDR1 is LGHNA and CDR2 is YNFKEQ. CDR3 coding DNA: TGTGCCAGCAGCCCCGGGGCGAAAGATCAGCCCCAGCATTTT. Translation gives CASSPGAKDQPQHF.

The rearrangement joins TRBV6-2 or TRBV6-3 to TRBJ2-1; TRBD1 is a possible D gene (5 bases). Germline V gene data show CDR1 as MNHEY and CDR2 as SVGEGT. V lost 2 bases and J 10 bases, leaving 9 bases between the germline ends. This CDR3 is built from 12 residues. As DNA, the CDR3 is TGTGCCAGCAGTTACGGACATGAGGAGCAGTTCTTC. The encoded protein is CASSYGHEEQFF.

The chain links TRBV6-1 to TRBJ2-7; no definite D call. Looked up from germline, CDR1 is MNHNS and CDR2 is SASEGT. Trimming stripped 3 bases from V and 0 bases from J, with 12 bases between. The length of the CDR3 is 15 residues. This chain's CDR3 is CASSEVVVVSYEQYF. The CDR3 nucleotides are TGTGCCAGCAGTGAGGTAGTGGTGGTCTCCTACGAGCAGTACTTC.

The chain links TRBV7-2 to TRBJ1-1, with 8 bases that match TRBD1. Trimming cost V 5 bases and J 4 bases; bases outside gene matches: 6. Germline loops: CDR1 SGHTA, CDR2 FQGNSA. The CDR3 extends over 14 amino acids. The CDR3 spells CASSVGQGSTEAFF. DNA of the CDR3: TGTGCCAGCAGCGTAGGACAGGGTAGCACTGAAGCTTTCTTT.

The chain carries TRBV28 and TRBJ1-2; D may be TRBD1 (5 bases). The CDR3 sequence is 13 residues long. Trimming took off 0 bases at V and 6 bases at J, with 8 bases between the two ends. The germline V gene has CDR1 MDHEN and CDR2 SYDVKM. CDR3 amino acids: CASSLWPGNGYTF. CDR3 nucleotide sequence: TGTGCCAGCAGTTTATGGCCAGGGAATGGCTACACCTTC.

This chain links TRBV7-2 with TRBJ1-1; D gene unclear. Trimming left V 6 bases short and J 2 bases short, with 4 bases between. CDR1 is SGHTA and CDR2 is FQGNSA in the germline V gene. The CDR3 spans 11 residues. CDR3 in DNA: TGTGCCAGCAGGCCTAACACTGAAGCTTTCTTT. The encoded protein is CASRPNTEAFF.

The rearrangement links TRBV5-4 to TRBJ2-2; the D is unclear. V shed 4 bases and J shed 7 bases, with 20 bases lying between them. The CDR3 extends over 16 amino acids. Germline V CDR1 and CDR2: SGHNT, YYREEE (reference sequence). The CDR3 DNA is TGTGCCAGCAGCCGATCATACCGGGCCGATGACGGGGAGCTGTTTTTT. Translated: CASSRSYRADDGELFF.

The V gene is TRBV6-5, the J gene TRBJ1-1, with D possibly being TRBD1 (6 bases). V dropped 4 bases and J dropped 3 bases, with 15 bases sitting between them. Germline lookup yields CDR1 MNHEY and CDR2 SVGAGI. This CDR3 is 15 amino acids long. CDR3 protein: CASSSMDRYYTEAFF. DNA of the CDR3: TGTGCCAGCAGTTCTATGGACAGATATTACACTGAAGCTTTCTTT.

The V and J genes are TRBV7-2 and TRBJ2-3; the D gene is possibly TRBD2 (5 bases). V dropped 1 base and J dropped 7 bases, with 9 bases sitting between them. Germline lookup yields CDR1 SGHTA and CDR2 FQGNSA. This CDR3 spans 13 amino acids. CDR3 residues: CASSLGTVNTQYF. The CDR3, as DNA: TGTGCCAGCAGCTTAGGGACTGTGAATACGCAGTATTTT.

The chain is built from TRBV5-1 and TRBJ1-1, with a tentative D call TRBD1 (5 bases). V lost 5 bases and J lost 8, with 10 bases in between. Germline CDR1 reads SGHRS; CDR2 reads YFSETQ. The CDR3 consists of 11 residues. CDR3 coding DNA: TGCGCCAGCAGGGCTGGGGGGGAAGCTTTCTTT. This codes for CASRAGGEAFF.

V and J are TRBV4-2 and TRBJ1-1, with 8 nucleotides matching TRBD1. The CDR3 sequence is 17 residues long. The germline gives CDR1 LGHNA, CDR2 YNFKEQ. The V and J ends lost 0 bases and 4 bases, in that order; junction bases with no gene match: 10. CDR3 sequence: CASSQDIGAGGTTEAFF. The CDR3 DNA sequence: TGTGCCAGCAGCCAAGATATTGGGGCAGGGGGCACCACTGAAGCTTTCTTT.

The chain has TRBV7-2 and TRBJ1-2; 7 bases match TRBD1. Germline assignment: CDR1 SGHTA and CDR2 FQGNSA. The CDR3 sequence is 16 residues long. With V trimmed by 3 bases and J by 5 bases, 12 bases remained unmatched. The CDR3 sequence is CASSLGIDRVGYGYTF. The CDR3 nucleotides read TGTGCCAGCAGCTTGGGGATCGACAGGGTAGGATATGGCTACACCTTC.

CDR3 DNA sequence: TGTGCCAGCAGATTCAACAGGGGGACCTCCTACAATGAGCAGTTCTTC. Its protein product is CASRFNRGTSYNEQFF. J is TRBJ2-1 and V is TRBV7-9; 8 positions match TRBD1. Trimming removed 6 bases from V and 0 bases from J; junction bases left unmatched: 7. The V gene's germline CDR1 is SEHNR and CDR2 FQNEAQ (reference sequence). This CDR3 is built from 16 residues.

This clone is labeled medium-sized based on frequency. This chain joins TRBV2 and TRBJ1-1; 12 nucleotides agree with TRBD1. The CDR3 is 15 amino acids. Unmatched junction bases numbered 5, after V lost 8 bases and J lost 1 base. The germline gives CDR1 SNHLY, CDR2 FYNNEI. For the CDR3, the DNA is TGTGCCAGCGCGGGACAGGGGGCAGGGAACACTGAAGCTTTCTTT. The encoded protein is CASAGQGAGNTEAFF.

The V and J genes are TRBV6-6 and TRBJ2-5, with TRBD2 identical over 9 bases. CDR1 and CDR2 from the germline V gene are MNHNY and SVGAGI (reference sequence). Trimming at V came to 2 bases and at J to 5 bases, leaving 6 bases not matched to a gene. This CDR3 has 15 residues. The CDR3 coding sequence is TGTGCCAGCAGTTACGGACTTAGCGGGGGCGAGACCCAGTACTTC. Encoded protein: CASSYGLSGGETQYF.

This chain uses TRBV2 with TRBJ2-5; 9 bases match TRBD2. Germline V gives CDR1 SNHLY, CDR2 FYNNEI. The junction had 8 bases not matched to a gene; V was cut back by 6 bases and J by 3 bases. The CDR3 runs 15 residues. The CDR3: CASRGWGLAEETQYF. The CDR3 nucleotides read TGTGCCAGCAGAGGTTGGGGACTAGCTGAAGAGACCCAGTACTTC. Full variable domain (rest looked up from reference TRBV2 and TRBJ2-5): EPEVTQTPSHQVTQMGQEVILRCVPISNHLYFYWYRQILGQKVEFLVSFYNNEISEKSEIFDDQFSVERPDGSNFTLKIRSTKLEDSAMYFCASRGWGLAEETQYFGPGTRLLVL.

This chain connects TRBV7-9 to TRBJ2-5, with D hard to call. The germline V gene has CDR1 SEHNR and CDR2 FQNEAQ (reference sequence). There are 12 residues in the CDR3. V was cut by 1 base and J by 2 bases, with 2 bases left in between. CDR3 nucleotides: TGTGCCAGCAGCTTAGGGCAAGAGACCCAGTACTTC. Translation gives CASSLGQETQYF.

V is TRBV5-6 and J is TRBJ1-6, with TRBD1 matching 9 bases. The germline V gene has CDR1 SGHDT and CDR2 YYEEEE. This CDR3 is 16 amino acids long. Germline trimming cut 1 base from V and 4 bases from J; bases unmatched to any gene: 3. In DNA, the CDR3 is TGTGCCAGCAGCTTGTTAGGGACAGGGTATAATTCACCCCTCCACTTT. It yields the protein CASSLLGTGYNSPLHF.